Presented here are 19 T cell receptor beta chains from one specimen sequenced in a study of cytomegalovirus exposure and HLA in healthy donors. The PCR used 60 Vbeta and 13 Jbeta primers. Using immunoSEQ multiplex PCR, the repertoire was profiled, and TCRdb retains in-frame clones only, with some absent. The profile shows 110,000 to 150,000 clones, 60% to 85% of them singletons. Sample: PBMCs. Every receptor here comes from a man aged 35 to 55 in good health and CMV-seropositive.

The chain recombines TRBV11-2 with TRBJ2-1; TRBD1 aligns across 9 bases. V shed 3 bases, J shed 3 bases, and the junction held 3 bases outside the gene matches. Germline-derived CDR1 and CDR2 are SGHAT and FQNNGV. The length of the CDR3 is 15 residues. DNA for the CDR3: TGTGCCAGCAGCTTGGGACAGGGAAACTACAATGAGCAGTTCTTC. Its protein product is CASSLGQGNYNEQFF.

At least ten counts were recorded for this clone. The chain combines TRBV29-1 with TRBJ2-5; D is perhaps TRBD2 (7 bases). Trimming took 2 bases from V and 4 from J, leaving 17 bases between them. The CDR3 sequence is 15 residues long. Germline CDR1 and CDR2: SQVTM and ANQGSEA. DNA for the CDR3: TGCAGCGTTGAATGGGGGCGGGGGCGGGTAGAGACCCAGTACTTC. Translation gives CSVEWGRGRVETQYF.

This clone has just a few counts. The chain couples TRBV18 to TRBJ1-5; TRBD1 matches 7 bases. J lost 0 bases, V lost 6 bases, and 8 bases had no gene match. Germline CDR1 is KGHSH and CDR2 is LQKENI. The CDR3 is 16 residues long. For the CDR3, the DNA is TGTGCCAGCTCCCCGGCAAACAGGGGTAGCAATCAGCCCCAGCATTTT. Encoded protein: CASSPANRGSNQPQHF. The full variable domain, in which reference TRBV18 and TRBJ1-5 provide the parts outside the CDR3, is NAGVMQNPRHLVRRRGQEARLRCSPMKGHSHVYWYRQLPEEGLKFMVYLQKENIIDESGMPKERFSAEFPKEGPSILRIQQVVRGDSAAYFCASSPANRGSNQPQHFGDGTRLSIL.

This clone has just a few counts. The V and J genes are TRBV5-5 and TRBJ1-4; 10 bases align to TRBD1. The J segment lost 8 bases and the V segment lost 4 bases, leaving 14 bases of the junction unmatched. The CDR3 sequence is 17 residues long. Germline CDR1 reads SGHKS; CDR2 reads YYEKEE (reference sequence). In nucleotides, the CDR3 is TGTGCCAGCAGCCACCCGGGACAGGGGCGCGTTGTGGAAAAACTGTTTTTT. This codes for CASSHPGQGRVVEKLFF.

In its sample, this clone was seen once. The rearrangement joins TRBV19 to TRBJ1-5, with D maybe TRBD1 (5 bases). V lost 6 bases, J lost 0 bases, and 12 bases lay in between. Germline V gene lookup returns CDR1 LNHDA and CDR2 SQIVND (reference sequence). The length of the CDR3 is 15 residues. The CDR3 protein is CASRDTGYSNQPQHF. In nucleotides, the CDR3 is TGTGCCAGTAGGGATACAGGTTATAGCAATCAGCCCCAGCATTTT. Full variable domain (rest looked up from reference TRBV19 and TRBJ1-5): DGGITQSPKYLFRKEGQNVTLSCEQNLNHDAMYWYRQDPGQGLRLIYYSQIVNDFQKGDIAEGYSVSREKKESFPLTVTSAQKNPTAFYLCASRDTGYSNQPQHFGDGTRLSIL.

Worth noting for this clone: This sample also contains other DNA sequences that code for the same CDR3. The rearrangement uses TRBV7-6 and TRBJ1-6; maybe TRBD1 (5 bases). This CDR3 spans 15 amino acids. Germline V CDR1 and CDR2: SGHVS, FNYEAQ. Trimming took off 0 bases at V and 7 bases at J, with 10 bases between the two ends. CDR3 sequence (DNA): TGTGCCAGCAGCTTAGCGCAGGGTGGGAATTCACCCCTCCACTTT. Its protein product is CASSLAQGGNSPLHF. Full variable domain (outside the CDR3, taken from reference TRBV7-6 and TRBJ1-6): GAGVSQSPRYKVTKRGQDVALRCDPISGHVSLYWYRQALGQGPEFLTYFNYEAQQDKSGLPNDRFSAERPEGSISTLTIQRTEQRDSAMYRCASSLAQGGNSPLHFGNGTRLTVT.

The genes are TRBV30 and TRBJ2-1, with 7 bases identical to TRBD2. V gave up 3 bases and J gave up 4 bases; unmatched junction bases: 3. The CDR3 consists of 13 residues. Germline CDR1 is GTSNPN and CDR2 is SVGIG (reference sequence). The CDR3 DNA sequence: TGTGCCTGGAGAAAGCGGGGATACAATGAGCAGTTCTTC. Encoded protein: CAWRKRGYNEQFF.

Written as DNA, the CDR3 is TGTGCCAGCAGCGAGAGGGGACAGGGAGTGAACACTGAAGCTTTCTTT. Its protein is CASSERGQGVNTEAFF. The V call is TRBV9, the J call TRBJ1-1, with 9 bases that match TRBD1. V was pared by 3 bases and J by 0 bases, with 6 bases of the junction left unmatched. The CDR3 extends over 16 amino acids. The germline V gene has CDR1 SGDLS and CDR2 YYNGEE.

J is TRBJ1-5 and V is TRBV27; D is perhaps TRBD1 (6 bases). Germline assignment: CDR1 MNHEY and CDR2 SMNVEV (reference sequence). The ends were cut back, 6 bases at V and 0 bases at J, with 9 bases in the middle. The CDR3 is 14 amino acids. The CDR3 nucleotides are TGTGCCAGCAGACAGGGTAATAGCAATCAGCCCCAGCATTTT. Translation: CASRQGNSNQPQHF.

This clone was detected a few times. The rearrangement joins TRBV6-1 to TRBJ2-3; 7 bases agree with TRBD2. Germline-derived CDR1 and CDR2 are MNHNS and SASEGT. Trimming cost V 1 base and J 3 bases; bases outside gene matches: 1. This CDR3 region has 14 residues. The CDR3 spells CASSEGLATDTQYF. CDR3 nucleotides: TGTGCCAGCAGTGAAGGACTAGCAACAGATACGCAGTATTTT.

The chain carries TRBV5-6 and TRBJ2-3, with D maybe TRBD2 (5 bases). The V and J ends lost 2 bases and 0 bases respectively, with 10 bases between them. Germline-derived CDR1 and CDR2 are SGHDT and YYEEEE. The CDR3 contains 15 residues. The CDR3 DNA is TGTGCCAGCAGCTTCGAGCGGACTAGCACAGATACGCAGTATTTT. Its protein product is CASSFERTSTDTQYF.

J is TRBJ2-7 and V is TRBV27; 13 nucleotides align to TRBD2. Trimming at V came to 2 bases and at J to 3 bases, leaving 1 base not matched to a gene. This CDR3 contains 15 residues. Germline CDR1 reads MNHEY; CDR2 reads SMNVEV (reference sequence). This CDR3 reads CASSLGTSGDYEQYF. In DNA form, the CDR3 reads TGTGCCAGCAGTTTAGGGACTAGCGGGGACTACGAGCAGTACTTC.

The genes are TRBV7-9 and TRBJ1-5; D not resolved. The CDR3 length is 13 residues. Germline loops: CDR1 SEHNR, CDR2 FQNEAQ (reference sequence). Trimming took 7 bases from V and 4 from J, leaving 11 bases between them. CDR3 amino acids: CASNRGKNQPQHF. The DNA for the CDR3 is TGTGCCAGCAACAGAGGGAAAAATCAGCCCCAGCATTTT.

The rearrangement uses TRBV4-3 and TRBJ1-2, with a tentative D call TRBD1 (6 bases). CDR3 size: 19 residues. The V and J ends lost 3 bases and 2 bases respectively, with 25 bases between them. Per the germline V gene, CDR1 is LGHNA and CDR2 is YSLEER. DNA of the CDR3: TGCGCCAGCAGCCATACATTGGGGGGGCGTAGTATTCGGAACTATGGCTACACCTTC. Translated: CASSHTLGGRSIRNYGYTF.

The chain has TRBV14 and TRBJ2-7; D perhaps matches TRBD1 (5 bases). The CDR3 sequence is 16 residues long. V was pared by 3 bases and J by 3 bases, with 18 bases between. Germline lookup yields CDR1 SGHDN and CDR2 FVKESK. The DNA of the CDR3 is TGTGCCAGCAGCCAGCTCAGGGCAGCCCAGTACTACGAGCAGTACTTC. It codes for CASSQLRAAQYYEQYF.

The chain links TRBV4-2 to TRBJ2-1; a weak D match, TRBD2 (7 bases). The CDR3 covers 20 residues. V dropped 1 base and J dropped 4 bases, with 26 bases sitting between them. Germline lookup yields CDR1 LGHNA and CDR2 YNFKEQ. The CDR3: CASSQASGGRGRGGYNEQFF. As DNA, the CDR3 is TGTGCCAGCAGCCAAGCTTCGGGGGGCAGGGGAAGGGGAGGGTACAATGAGCAGTTCTTC.

The chain carries TRBV6-1 and TRBJ2-2; weak D call: TRBD2 (6 bases). Germline CDR1 MNHNS, CDR2 SASEGT. This CDR3 contains 13 residues. Trimming took off 5 bases at V and 6 bases at J, with 10 bases between the two ends. The CDR3 spells CASSFRDSGELFF. The CDR3 coding sequence is TGTGCCAGCAGTTTCCGGGACTCCGGGGAGCTGTTTTTT.

This chain uses TRBV4-3 with TRBJ1-4; D call uncertain. The germline V gene encodes CDR1 LGHNA and CDR2 YSLEER. This CDR3 is 16 amino acids long. Deletions cut 4 bases from V and 8 bases from J, with 20 bases between. The CDR3 protein is CASSRILDPTGEKLFF. For the CDR3, the DNA is TGCGCCAGCAGCCGGATCCTGGACCCAACGGGGGAAAAACTGTTTTTT.

V and J are TRBV7-2 and TRBJ1-2; D remains ambiguous. Trimming removed 5 bases from V and 4 bases from J, with 11 bases in between. The CDR3 runs to 13 residues. Per the germline V gene, CDR1 is SGHTA and CDR2 is FQGNSA. CDR3 sequence (DNA): TGTGCCAGCAGCCCTAGGAAAGGCTATGGCTACACCTTC. Protein: CASSPRKGYGYTF.